The TCR beta chain under discussion was sequenced for a study of blood T cell repertoires in COVID-19. In the study overall: Samples of COVID-19 (acute and convalescent) were obtained from the United States, Italy and Spain. From T cells, B-cell-depleted T cells, or PBMCs came the material, which was cDNA or gDNA.

This CDR3 comprises 15 residues. The V and J ends lost 6 bases and 4 bases respectively, with 16 bases between them. Germline lookup yields CDR1 SGHNT and CDR2 YYREEE (reference sequence). As handled by the study authors: Amplified reference gene primers provided the basis for estimating nucleated cell counts. Data came from immunoSEQ multiplex PCR; TCRdb stores just in-frame clones and leaves some out. From that table come the V and J calls and clone size; the DNA was used to work out D and trimming. The data contain about 34,000 clones, around 84% of them singletons. The clonotype was recovered from a human donor with acute or convalescent COVID-19. The donor label of this sample is uncertain. V usage is TRBV5-4 and J usage is TRBJ2-2; D uncertain. Sample: peripheral blood. The CDR3 loop is CASTHDSLGTGELFF. DNA for the CDR3: TGTGCCAGCACCCATGACTCCCTCGGCACCGGGGAGCTGTTTTTT. Full variable domain (outside the CDR3, taken from reference TRBV5-4 and TRBJ2-2): ETGVTQSPTHLIKTRGQQVTLRCSSQSGHNTVSWYQQALGQGPQFIFQYYREEENGRGNFPPRFSGLQFPNYSSELNVNALELDDSALYLCASTHDSLGTGELFFGEGSRLTVL.